What follows are 22 T cell receptor beta chains derived from one specimen sequenced in a study of regulatory T cells in long-lasting Graves disease. Building the TCR beta libraries relied on iRepertoire HTBI primers, and CDR3 regions underwent Arm-PCR. TCRdb reprocessed the multiplex PCR reads with MiXCR, giving one entry per CDR3 protein. Of 350,000 to 450,000 distinct CDR3 sequences in the sample, over 9.5% were seen once. Time point defined: newly diagnosed GD, antithyroid drugs for less than 3 months. From PBMCs, RNA was extracted and then used to make the TCR library. Separately, the same data were catalogued under a study of T cells in Graves' hyperthyroidism and ophthalmopathy.

This material consisted of peripheral blood mononuclear cells (PBMCs), taken at new diagnosis, from a patient treated with antithyroid drugs. These receptors were collected from a woman aged 18-29 years with Graves disease.

There are many counts of this clonotype. This rearrangement joins TRBV28 to TRBJ2-5; no reliable D call. Trimming stripped 6 bases from V and 4 bases from J, with 18 bases between. The germline CDR1 and CDR2 sequences are MDHEN and SYDVKM. The CDR3 is 15 amino acids. CDR3 DNA sequence: TGTGCCAGCAGCGCCGGAGCTGGGCCCCGAGAGACCCAGTACTTC. This encodes CASSAGAGPRETQYF. The complete variable domain, with remaining parts taken from reference TRBV28 and TRBJ2-5, reads DVKVTQSSRYLVKRTGEKVFLECVQDMDHENMFWYRQDPGLGLRLIYFSYDVKMKEKGDIPEGYSVSREKKERFSLILESASTNQTSMYLCASSAGAGPRETQYFGPGTRLLVL.

This clonotype turned up a few times. The CDR3 loop reads CSAQAGGPYNEQFF. The CDR3 DNA sequence: TGCAGTGCCCAAGCGGGAGGGCCCTACAATGAGCAGTTCTTC. The gene calls are TRBV20-1 and TRBJ2-1, with 10 positions matching TRBD2. Germline V CDR1 and CDR2: DFQATT, SNEGSKA (reference sequence). V gave up 6 bases and J gave up 2 bases; unmatched junction bases: 4. This CDR3 spans 14 amino acids.

The sample holds many counts of this clonotype. The chain is built from TRBV20-1 and TRBJ1-2, with TRBD1 matching 7 bases. The germline V gene encodes CDR1 DFQATT and CDR2 SNEGSKA (reference sequence). V lost 0 bases, J lost 8 bases, and 6 bases stayed unmatched. This CDR3 has 13 residues. The CDR3 sequence: CSARDPRGQGYTF. The CDR3 DNA reads as TGCAGTGCTAGAGACCCGAGGGGGCAAGGCTACACCTTC.

The rearrangement joins TRBV28 to TRBJ2-7; tentative D call: TRBD1 (5 bases). Germline CDR1 reads MDHEN; CDR2 reads SYDVKM. Trimming took 6 bases from V and 9 from J, leaving 21 bases between them. There are 14 residues in the CDR3. The CDR3 DNA follows: TGTGCCAGCAGCCGCACAAAATCAGGGTATCTGCAGTACTTC. It codes for CASSRTKSGYLQYF. Full variable domain (missing parts from reference TRBV28 and TRBJ2-7): DVKVTQSSRYLVKRTGEKVFLECVQDMDHENMFWYRQDPGLGLRLIYFSYDVKMKEKGDIPEGYSVSREKKERFSLILESASTNQTSMYLCASSRTKSGYLQYFGPGTRLTVT.

This clonotype was picked up many times. The CDR3 sequence: CASATGRYTF. Here the CDR3 DNA reads TGTGCCAGCGCGACAGGGCGCTACACCTTC. The rearrangement uses TRBV2 and TRBJ1-2; 7 bases align to TRBD1. The V gene end was trimmed by 8 bases and the J gene end by 9 bases; junction bases not matched to a gene: 3. The CDR3 is 10 amino acids. The germline V gene has CDR1 SNHLY and CDR2 FYNNEI.

The V call is TRBV14, the J call TRBJ2-5; D is tentatively TRBD1 or TRBD2 (5 bases each). Germline CDR1 SGHDN, CDR2 FVKESK. The length of the CDR3 is 14 residues. V gave up 4 bases and J gave up 2 bases, with 11 bases separating them. Written as DNA, the CDR3 is TGTGCCAGCAGCCCCGGGACGGTGCAAGAGACCCAGTACTTC. Amino acid sequence: CASSPGTVQETQYF.

This clonotype was seen a handful of times. This sequence joins TRBV7-9 and TRBJ2-3; possible D gene TRBD2, 5 bases. From germline, CDR1 is SEHNR and CDR2 FQNEAQ (reference sequence). The CDR3 runs 12 residues. V dropped 9 bases and J dropped 5 bases, with 12 bases sitting between them. For the CDR3, the DNA is TGTGCCAGTGATCTAGAGGGAGATACGCAGTATTTT. It yields the protein CASDLEGDTQYF.

In its sample, this clonotype was seen many times. The chain joins TRBV7-9 to TRBJ1-4; 7 bases are shared with TRBD1. Germline CDR1 is SEHNR and CDR2 is FQNEAQ (reference sequence). V shed 4 bases, J shed 4 bases, and the junction held 6 bases outside the gene matches. The CDR3 loop spans 15 amino acids. CDR3 DNA: TGTGCCAGCAGCTATCGGGGGACAGTTAATGAAAAACTGTTTTTT. This codes for CASSYRGTVNEKLFF.

CDR3 DNA sequence: TGTGCCAGCCTCCTCGGGACAGGGTTTACCTACGAGCAGTACTTC. This sequence encodes CASLLGTGFTYEQYF. The genes are TRBV6-1 and TRBJ2-7; 9 bases align to TRBD1. V trimming: 8 bases; J trimming: 2 bases; junction bases outside the gene matches: 10. The CDR3 totals 15 residues. Germline assignment: CDR1 MNHNS and CDR2 SASEGT.

This clonotype was detected ten times or more. This sequence joins TRBV9 and TRBJ2-3; D remains ambiguous. The germline CDR1 and CDR2 sequences are SGDLS and YYNGEE. V lost 0 bases and J lost 1, with 12 bases in between. The CDR3 runs 16 residues. The CDR3 spells CASSVGAPPGTDTQYF. CDR3 DNA: TGTGCCAGCAGCGTAGGTGCCCCACCGGGCACAGATACGCAGTATTTT.

This clonotype was counted ten times or more. The genes are TRBV20-1 and TRBJ2-3; TRBD2 matches at 7 bases. Germline CDR1 and CDR2: DFQATT and SNEGSKA (reference sequence). The CDR3 covers 16 residues. With 5 bases clipped from V and 0 bases from J, the junction kept 11 bases outside the gene matches. The DNA of the CDR3 is TGCAGTGCTGAAGGGTCTCGGCGGGGGAGCACAGATACGCAGTATTTT. Residues: CSAEGSRRGSTDTQYF.

This clonotype was observed a handful of times. V usage is TRBV20-1 and J usage is TRBJ2-7; TRBD1 agrees at 9 bases. The CDR3 runs to 16 residues. Trimming at V came to 1 base and at J to 2 bases, leaving 9 bases not matched to a gene. Germline CDR1 is DFQATT and CDR2 is SNEGSKA (reference sequence). Here the CDR3 reads CSARALETGGPYEQYF. The CDR3, as DNA: TGCAGTGCTAGAGCCCTGGAGACAGGGGGTCCCTACGAGCAGTACTTC.

This clonotype was picked up many times. CDR3 protein: CASSQGSAGAEQYV. CDR3 DNA sequence: TGTGCCAGCAGCCAAGGGTCTGCGGGGGCCGAGCAGTACGTC. This chain connects TRBV14 to TRBJ2-7, with D perhaps TRBD2 (7 bases). The CDR3 sequence is 14 residues long. CDR1 is SGHDN and CDR2 is FVKESK in the germline V gene. Deletions cut 1 base from V and 6 bases from J, with 13 bases between.

There are many counts of this clonotype. This rearrangement joins TRBV4-2 to TRBJ2-1; 9 bases are a match to TRBD2. With V trimmed by 9 bases and J by 4 bases, 19 bases remained unmatched. CDR3 length equals 18 residues. Germline CDR1 LGHNA, CDR2 YNFKEQ. The chain's CDR3 is CASTEGSGSIGIYNEQFF. The CDR3 DNA reads TGTGCCAGTACAGAAGGTAGCGGGAGTATTGGGATTTACAATGAGCAGTTCTTC.

This CDR3 is CASSYRDARNEQFF. CDR3 sequence (DNA): TGTGCCAGCAGCTACCGGGACGCACGGAATGAGCAGTTCTTC. The chain employs TRBV5-6 and TRBJ2-1, with D possibly called TRBD1 or TRBD2 (5 bases each). Trimming removed 3 bases at V and 7 bases at J, with 14 bases between. This CDR3 is 14 amino acids long. Looked up from germline, CDR1 is SGHDT and CDR2 is YYEEEE. Full variable domain (remainder filled in from reference TRBV5-6 and TRBJ2-1): DAGVTQSPTHLIKTRGQQVTLRCSPKSGHDTVSWYQQALGQGPQFIFQYYEEEERQRGNFPDRFSGHQFPNYSSELNVNALLLGDSALYLCASSYRDARNEQFFGPGTRLTVL.

The V call is TRBV20-1, the J call TRBJ2-5; D not certain. Trimming removed 6 bases at V and 5 bases at J, with 22 bases between. Germline CDR1 reads DFQATT; CDR2 reads SNEGSKA (reference sequence). This CDR3 is 15 amino acids long. CDR3 nucleotide sequence: TGCAGTGCCAAGGGCGCATTATCCCTTGGGGAGACCCAGTACTTC. It encodes CSAKGALSLGETQYF.

This clonotype has ten or more counts. The chain has TRBV14 and TRBJ1-1; a weak D match, TRBD1 (6 bases). Trimming cost V 2 bases and J 5 bases, with 9 bases left between them. Germline V gene data show CDR1 as SGHDN and CDR2 as FVKESK. The CDR3 consists of 13 residues. This CDR3 reads CASSQYTGTEAFF. The CDR3 DNA reads TGTGCCAGCAGCCAATATACAGGGACTGAAGCTTTCTTT. Full variable domain (outside the CDR3, taken from reference TRBV14 and TRBJ1-1): EAGVTQFPSHSVIEKGQTVTLRCDPISGHDNLYWYRRVMGKEIKFLLHFVKESKQDESGMPNNRFLAERTGGTYSTLKVQPAELEDSGVYFCASSQYTGTEAFFGQGTRLTVV.

In its sample, this clonotype was seen many times. This chain connects TRBV7-8 to TRBJ2-7, with 7 bases lining up with TRBD2. The CDR3 runs to 15 residues. The germline V gene has CDR1 SGHVS and CDR2 FQNEAQ. Losses at the gene ends were 5 bases for V and 0 bases for J; bases not matched to a gene: 7. CDR3 residues: CASSIGLGSSYEQYF. As DNA, the CDR3 is TGTGCCAGCAGCATCGGACTAGGGAGCTCCTACGAGCAGTACTTC.

The chain has TRBV5-1 and TRBJ1-2, with TRBD1 matching over 9 bases. J was trimmed by 4 bases and V by 3 bases; bases with no gene match: 22. Per the germline V gene, CDR1 is SGHRS and CDR2 is YFSETQ. CDR3 length: 20 amino acids. Here the CDR3 reads CASSSYIRITGGASVYGYTF. CDR3 DNA: TGCGCCAGCAGCTCCTACATTCGTATAACAGGGGGCGCTTCGGTCTATGGCTACACCTTC.

This clonotype was found many times. This sequence joins TRBV7-9 and TRBJ2-7, with TRBD1 matching over 7 bases. Per germline, CDR1 SEHNR and CDR2 FQNEAQ (reference sequence). The CDR3 is made up of 15 amino acids. Germline trimming cut 6 bases from V and 4 bases from J; bases unmatched to any gene: 12. CDR3 amino acids: CASRGTVSGHYEQYV. Written as DNA, the CDR3 is TGTGCCAGCAGAGGGACAGTGTCGGGACATTACGAGCAGTACGTC.

This clonotype has only a few counts. Because it lacks the conserved phenylalanine or tryptophan at the end, this CDR3 is likely a read error. For the CDR3, the DNA is TGTGCCAGCAGTTTTGCGCCAGGGGGCTTTGGTGAGCAGTTCCTC. This gives the protein CASSFAPGGFGEQFL. The chain carries TRBV12-3 or TRBV12-4 and TRBJ2-1; 8 nucleotides agree with TRBD1. Trimming removed 3 bases from V and 9 bases from J; junction bases left unmatched: 10. This CDR3 has 15 amino acids.

The J gene is TRBJ2-2, the V gene TRBV6-1, with 7 bases fitting TRBD2. Germline V gene data show CDR1 as MNHNS and CDR2 as SASEGT. The CDR3 extends over 17 amino acids. With 1 base clipped from V and 6 bases from J, the junction kept 11 bases outside the gene matches. DNA of the CDR3: TGTGCCAGCAGTGAAGAGTGGGCGGGAGAGTCAGCCGGGGAGCTGTTTTTT. Encoded protein: CASSEEWAGESAGELFF.